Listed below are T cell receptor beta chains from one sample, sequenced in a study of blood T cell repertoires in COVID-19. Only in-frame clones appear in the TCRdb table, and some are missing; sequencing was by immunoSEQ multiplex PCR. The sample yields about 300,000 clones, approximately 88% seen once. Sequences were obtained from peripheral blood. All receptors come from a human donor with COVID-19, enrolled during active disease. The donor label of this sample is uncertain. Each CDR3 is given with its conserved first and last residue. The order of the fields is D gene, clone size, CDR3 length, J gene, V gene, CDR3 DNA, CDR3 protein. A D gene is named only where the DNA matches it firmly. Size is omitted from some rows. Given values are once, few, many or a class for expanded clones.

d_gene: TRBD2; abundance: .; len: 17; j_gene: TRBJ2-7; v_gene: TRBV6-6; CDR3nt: TGTGCCAGCAGTCGGCCTCTAGCGGGAGGATACTCCTACGAGCAGTACTTC; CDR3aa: CASSRPLAGGYSYEQYF
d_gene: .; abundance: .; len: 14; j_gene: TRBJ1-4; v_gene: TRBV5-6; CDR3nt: TGTGCCAGCAGCTCATTCGGGTTGGGTGAAAAACTGTTTTTT; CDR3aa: CASSSFGLGEKLFF
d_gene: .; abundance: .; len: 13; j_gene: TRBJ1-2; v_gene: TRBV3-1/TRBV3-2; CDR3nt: TGTGCCAGCAGCCAAGCCTCGAGGGTCGGCTACACCTTC; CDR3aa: CASSQASRVGYTF
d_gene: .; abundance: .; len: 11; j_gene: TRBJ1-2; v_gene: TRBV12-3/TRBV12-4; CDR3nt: TGTGCCAGCACAGGGGTCTATGGCTACACCTTC; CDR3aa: CASTGVYGYTF
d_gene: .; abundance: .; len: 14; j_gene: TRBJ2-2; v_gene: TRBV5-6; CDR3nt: TGTGCCAGCACAGGGGCGGCGAACACCGGGGAGCTGTTTTTT; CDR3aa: CASTGAANTGELFF
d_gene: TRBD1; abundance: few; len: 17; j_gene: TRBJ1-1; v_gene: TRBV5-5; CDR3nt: TGTGCCAGCAGCTTGAAAGGGGACAGCGTCAGAAACACTGAAGCTTTCTTT; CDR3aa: CASSLKGDSVRNTEAFF
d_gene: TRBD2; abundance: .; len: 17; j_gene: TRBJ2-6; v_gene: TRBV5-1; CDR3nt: TGCGCCAGCAGCTTGAACAGCGGGAGCTCTGGGGCCAACGTCCTGACTTTC; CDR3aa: CASSLNSGSSGANVLTF
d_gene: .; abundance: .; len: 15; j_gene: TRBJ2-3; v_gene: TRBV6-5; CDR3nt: TGTGCCAGCACCTCCCCCCGGCAGGGACTTGATACGCAGTATTTT; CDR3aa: CASTSPRQGLDTQYF
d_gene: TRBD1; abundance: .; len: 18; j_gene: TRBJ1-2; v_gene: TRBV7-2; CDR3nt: TGTGCCAGCAGCTTAGCACTGGGACAGGGAGGGGGTCTAAATGGCTACACCTTC; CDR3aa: CASSLALGQGGGLNGYTF
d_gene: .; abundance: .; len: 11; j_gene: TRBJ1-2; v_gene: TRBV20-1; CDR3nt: TGCAGTGCTAGTCTCGACTATGGCTACACCTTC; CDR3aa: CSASLDYGYTF
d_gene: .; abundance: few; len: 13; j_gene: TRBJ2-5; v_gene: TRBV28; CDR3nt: TGTGCCAGCAGTATTATGAGCCAAGAGACCCAGTACTTC; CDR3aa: CASSIMSQETQYF
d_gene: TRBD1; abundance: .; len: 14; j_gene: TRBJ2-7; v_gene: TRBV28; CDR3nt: TGTGCCCACAGGGACAGGGGGCGTGAACACGAGCAGTACTTC; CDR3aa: CAHRDRGREHEQYF
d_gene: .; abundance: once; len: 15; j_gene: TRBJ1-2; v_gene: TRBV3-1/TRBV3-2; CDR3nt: TGTGCCAGCAGCTTGGACTCAACAGCTAACTATGGCTACACCTTC; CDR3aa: CASSLDSTANYGYTF
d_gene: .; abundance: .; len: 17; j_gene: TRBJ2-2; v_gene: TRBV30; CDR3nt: TGTGCCTGGATGGATTACCGAGCGACCGCGAACACCGGGGAGCTGTTTTTT; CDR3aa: CAWMDYRATANTGELFF
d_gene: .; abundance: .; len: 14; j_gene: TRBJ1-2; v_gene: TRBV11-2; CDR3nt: TGTGCCAGCCGCCCTGGCCTAGGAGACTATGGCTACACCTTC; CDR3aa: CASRPGLGDYGYTF
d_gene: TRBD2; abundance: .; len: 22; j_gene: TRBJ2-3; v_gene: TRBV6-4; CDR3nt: TGTGCCAGCAGTGACTCGGGACTAGCGGGAGGCCTTCCCCCGCCTCGGCAGTCATCGCTATATTTT; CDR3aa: CASSDSGLAGGLPPPRQSSLYF
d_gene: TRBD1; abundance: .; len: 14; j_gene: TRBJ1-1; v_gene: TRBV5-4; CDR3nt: TGTGCCAGCAGCTGGGGGGACAGGGATGGTGAAGCTTTCTTT; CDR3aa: CASSWGDRDGEAFF
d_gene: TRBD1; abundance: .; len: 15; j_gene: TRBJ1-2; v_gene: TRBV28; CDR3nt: TGTGCCAGCAGGAGGCAGGGGGGAGGCGGCTATGGCTACACCTTC; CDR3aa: CASRRQGGGGYGYTF
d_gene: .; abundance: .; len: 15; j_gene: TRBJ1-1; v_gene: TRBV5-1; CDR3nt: TGCGCCAGCAGCTTGGGGCAGGCAGCGAACACTGAAGCTTTCTTT; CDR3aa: CASSLGQAANTEAFF
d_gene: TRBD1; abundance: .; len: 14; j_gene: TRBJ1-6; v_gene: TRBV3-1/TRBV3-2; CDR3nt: TGTGCCTCCACCCGGGACAGTCATAATTCACCCCTCCACTTT; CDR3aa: CASTRDSHNSPLHF
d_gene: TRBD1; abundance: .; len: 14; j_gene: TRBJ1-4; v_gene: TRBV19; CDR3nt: TGTGCCAGTAGTTGGGACAGGGCTAATGAAAAACTGTTTTTT; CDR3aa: CASSWDRANEKLFF
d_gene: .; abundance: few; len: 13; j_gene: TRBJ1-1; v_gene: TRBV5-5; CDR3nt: TGTGCCAGCAGCTTTACAGGGAACACTGAAGCTTTCTTT; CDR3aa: CASSFTGNTEAFF